These 21 T cell receptor beta chains were sequenced from one sample in a study of T cell responses to AZD1222 COVID-19 vaccine. Sequencing was performed with immunoSEQ multiplex PCR; in TCRdb, only in-frame clones are kept and a portion is missing. The sample lists roughly 140,000 clones, approximately 90% occurring once. Sample: peripheral blood, taken on day 0 of AZD1222 vaccination. The origin of the receptors is an adult in good health.

The chain carries TRBV7-2 and TRBJ1-4; D not certain. Deletions cut 5 bases from V and 6 bases from J, with 16 bases between. CDR3 length equals 15 residues. Germline V CDR1 and CDR2: SGHTA, FQGNSA. The CDR3: CASSNRAVGYEKLFF. The CDR3 DNA reads TGTGCCAGCAGCAACCGGGCCGTGGGGTATGAAAAACTGTTTTTT.

The chain is built from TRBV14 and TRBJ2-7; D is uncertain. This CDR3 contains 13 residues. Deletions cut 0 bases from V and 2 bases from J, with 5 bases between. The germline V gene encodes CDR1 SGHDN and CDR2 FVKESK. As DNA, the CDR3 is TGTGCCAGCAGCCAAGATCTGGCCTACGAGCAGTACTTC. As protein: CASSQDLAYEQYF.

The chain carries TRBV2 and TRBJ2-1; D is unresolved. V lost 10 bases and J 6 bases, leaving 19 bases between the germline ends. The CDR3 spans 14 residues. Germline loops: CDR1 SNHLY, CDR2 FYNNEI. CDR3 sequence: CATLWAGTRNEQFF. The CDR3 DNA sequence: TGTGCCACCCTTTGGGCCGGCACCCGCAATGAGCAGTTCTTC.

V and J are TRBV6-5 and TRBJ1-2; perhaps TRBD1 as D (5 bases). This CDR3 contains 12 residues. Germline CDR1 is MNHEY and CDR2 is SVGAGI. V lost 8 bases to trimming and J lost 2 bases, with 9 bases between them. The DNA for the CDR3 is TGTGCCAGCGCCAGGGCCAACTATGGCTACACCTTC. Translated: CASARANYGYTF.

The J gene is TRBJ2-1, the V gene TRBV7-9; 8 bases map to TRBD1. The CDR3 runs to 15 residues. Germline CDR1 is SEHNR and CDR2 is FQNEAQ (reference sequence). V shed 8 bases, J shed 0 bases, and the junction held 6 bases outside the gene matches. The CDR3 DNA is TGTGCCAGCCCGACAGGGGCGATCTCCTACAATGAGCAGTTCTTC. Its translation: CASPTGAISYNEQFF.

The rearrangement uses TRBV12-3 or TRBV12-4 and TRBJ1-6, with 7 nucleotides matching TRBD1. The CDR3 totals 13 residues. The trim removed 2 bases at V and 9 bases at J, leaving 1 base unmatched. The CDR3 loop reads CASSLQGGSPLHF. The DNA for the CDR3 is TGTGCCAGCAGTTTACAGGGGGGTTCACCCCTCCACTTT.

The chain couples TRBV27 to TRBJ2-2; 12 bases line up with TRBD1. Per germline, CDR1 MNHEY and CDR2 SMNVEV (reference sequence). V was clipped by 5 bases and J by 7 bases; unmatched bases: 8. The CDR3 spans 16 residues. The CDR3 loop is CASSASGTGGVGELFF. In DNA, the CDR3 is TGTGCCAGCAGTGCCTCCGGGACAGGGGGCGTCGGGGAGCTGTTTTTT.

The chain links TRBV5-4 to TRBJ2-5; 7 bases line up with TRBD2. Germline CDR1 reads SGHNT; CDR2 reads YYREEE (reference sequence). Trimming cost V 3 bases and J 0 bases; bases outside gene matches: 11. The CDR3 sequence is 17 residues long. The chain's CDR3 is CASSSAQSGNYQETQYF. The CDR3 DNA follows: TGTGCCAGCAGCTCGGCGCAAAGCGGGAACTACCAAGAGACCCAGTACTTC.

The chain carries TRBV5-1 and TRBJ1-1, with D possibly matching TRBD1 (6 bases). The germline V gene has CDR1 SGHRS and CDR2 YFSETQ. V lost 2 bases and J lost 5, with 19 bases in between. This CDR3 is 16 amino acids long. The CDR3 spells CASSFLQGGVRTEAFF. The CDR3, as DNA: TGCGCCAGCAGCTTTTTACAGGGAGGAGTACGGACTGAAGCTTTCTTT.

V and J are TRBV19 and TRBJ2-5, with D possibly TRBD2 on 6 matching bases. This CDR3 has 14 residues. Trimming cost V 3 bases and J 5 bases, with 13 bases left between them. Germline V gives CDR1 LNHDA, CDR2 SQIVND (reference sequence). The CDR3 DNA reads TGTGCCAGTAGTATTTTCCGGGAGTATGAGACCCAGTACTTC. Protein: CASSIFREYETQYF. The whole variable domain, remainder taken from reference TRBV19 and TRBJ2-5, is DGGITQSPKYLFRKEGQNVTLSCEQNLNHDAMYWYRQDPGQGLRLIYYSQIVNDFQKGDIAEGYSVSREKKESFPLTVTSAQKNPTAFYLCASSIFREYETQYFGPGTRLLVL.

V gene TRBV6-4 combines with J gene TRBJ2-2; TRBD2 matches 8 bases. From germline, CDR1 is MRHNA and CDR2 SNTAGT. V trimming: 6 bases; J trimming: 7 bases; junction bases outside the gene matches: 7. The CDR3 is 14 residues long. CDR3 nucleotides: TGTGCCAGCAGACCGGGACTAGAAATCGGGGAGCTGTTTTTT. Translation gives CASRPGLEIGELFF.

There are a few counts of this clone. The V call is TRBV5-5, the J call TRBJ1-1; weak D call: TRBD1 (6 bases). The CDR3 is made up of 14 amino acids. The V gene lost 5 bases and the J gene lost 0 bases, with 11 bases spanning the gap. Germline lookup yields CDR1 SGHKS and CDR2 YYEKEE (reference sequence). CDR3 loop: CASSRQAMNTEAFF. The DNA for the CDR3 is TGTGCCAGCAGTAGACAGGCCATGAACACTGAAGCTTTCTTT. Drawing the rest from reference TRBV5-5 and TRBJ1-1, the complete variable domain is DAGVTQSPTHLIKTRGQQVTLRCSPISGHKSVSWYQQVLGQGPQFIFQYYEKEERGRGNFPDRFSARQFPNYSSELNVNALLLGDSALYLCASSRQAMNTEAFFGQGTRLTVV.

This clone was found once. The chain uses TRBV3-1 (or the pseudogene TRBV3-2) and TRBJ1-4, with TRBD1 matching 8 bases. The V gene's germline CDR1 is LGHDT and CDR2 YNNKEL (reference sequence). There are 15 residues in the CDR3. Trimming removed 5 bases from V and 7 bases from J; junction bases left unmatched: 9. Here the CDR3 DNA reads TGTGCCAGCAGCTTCCAACAGGGGGAGGGTGAAAAACTGTTTTTT. Its protein product is CASSFQQGEGEKLFF.

This sequence joins TRBV7-6 and TRBJ1-6; D call uncertain. Germline CDR1 reads SGHVS; CDR2 reads FNYEAQ. Trimming removed 5 bases from V and 5 bases from J, with 13 bases in between. This CDR3 comprises 15 residues. CDR3 region: CASSRINGDNSPLHF. The CDR3 nucleotides are TGTGCCAGCAGCCGCATAAACGGAGATAATTCACCCCTCCACTTT.

The chain's CDR3 is CAISEPGTSGIPTDTQYF. The CDR3 DNA reads as TGTGCCATCAGTGAACCGGGGACTAGCGGGATACCCACAGATACGCAGTATTTT. The chain joins TRBV10-3 to TRBJ2-3, with 13 bases that match TRBD2. Germline lookup yields CDR1 ENHRY and CDR2 SYGVKD. CDR3 length equals 18 residues. The V segment lost 3 bases and the J segment 2 bases; nucleotides outside the gene matches: 8.

The chain couples TRBV7-2 to TRBJ2-1; no firm D call. Trimming pared 1 base from V and 5 bases from J, leaving 12 bases between. The CDR3 sequence is 15 residues long. CDR1 is SGHTA and CDR2 is FQGNSA in the germline V gene. The CDR3 here is CASSLGGRGNNEQFF. The CDR3 DNA reads TGTGCCAGCAGCTTAGGAGGACGTGGCAACAATGAGCAGTTCTTC.

The V call is TRBV23-1, the J call TRBJ2-2; tentatively, D is TRBD1 (6 bases). TRBV23-1 has ORF status, its function being uncertain. Trimming shortened V by 6 bases and J by 5 bases, and 16 bases separated the two germline ends. The CDR3 runs 15 residues. In nucleotides, the CDR3 is TGCGCCAGCAGATCTTTTTTAACAGGGACCGGGGAGCTGTTTTTT. Protein: CASRSFLTGTGELFF.

The chain links TRBV24-1 to TRBJ1-1; 7 nucleotides align to TRBD1. V trimming: 4 bases; J trimming: 11 bases; junction bases outside the gene matches: 6. Germline V gene lookup returns CDR1 KGHDR and CDR2 SFDVKD. This CDR3 contains 12 residues. The CDR3 DNA is TGTGCCACCAGTGACACCGACAGGGATGCTTTCTTT. As protein: CATSDTDRDAFF.

V and J are TRBV6-5 and TRBJ2-3; 7 bases match TRBD2. The CDR3 is 14 amino acids. The trim removed 2 bases at V and 4 bases at J, leaving 3 bases unmatched. Germline values: CDR1 MNHEY, CDR2 SVGAGI. This CDR3 reads CASSYSGNADTQYF. In nucleotides, the CDR3 is TGTGCCAGCAGTTACAGCGGGAACGCAGATACGCAGTATTTT.

The chain couples TRBV4-1 to TRBJ2-7, with D possibly being TRBD1 (6 bases). The germline CDR1 and CDR2 sequences are MGHRA and YSYEKL. The CDR3 runs to 15 residues. The V end lost 2 bases, the J end lost 4 bases, and 15 bases lay between the germline ends. The CDR3 region is CASSQPGQRRYEQYF. The CDR3 nucleotides are TGCGCCAGCAGCCAACCGGGACAAAGGAGATACGAGCAGTACTTC.

The gene calls are TRBV6-2 or TRBV6-3 and TRBJ2-2, with 8 bases matching TRBD1. This CDR3 contains 15 residues. The germline V gene has CDR1 MNHEY and CDR2 SVGEGT. Trimming at V came to 5 bases and at J to 6 bases, leaving 8 bases not matched to a gene. In DNA form, the CDR3 reads TGTGCCAGCAGTCGGGACAGGTTGGGAGCCGGGGAGCTGTTTTTT. Residues: CASSRDRLGAGELFF.